The subject of this entry is one T cell receptor beta chain. These data are taken from a study of blood T cell repertoires in COVID-19. TCRdb's copy holds only in-frame clones and misses some; the assay was immunoSEQ multiplex PCR. The sample shows more than 300,000 clones, under 90% of them seen only once. V lost 1 base, J lost 3 bases, and 3 bases lay in between. CDR1 is LGHDT and CDR2 is YNNKEL in the germline V gene (reference sequence). The CDR3 totals 12 residues. The origin of this receptor is a woman in her late teens or twenties who had recovered from COVID-19. The V gene is TRBV3-1 (or the pseudogene TRBV3-2), the J gene TRBJ1-2; no clear D. The sequenced material came from PBMCs or T cells enriched from blood (not recorded which). CDR3 nucleotides: TGTGCCAGCAGCCAAGTAGACTATGGCTACACCTTC. This gives the protein CASSQVDYGYTF.